This T cell receptor beta chain was identified in a study of cytomegalovirus exposure and HLA in healthy donors (dated by TCRdb to about 2017). Context from the whole study: According to a later analysis, the 120 or so validation repertoires were produced on the same platform as the 700 or so repertoires of the first cohort. To predict cytomegalovirus infection status, the study brought together high-throughput TCR immunosequencing, statistical association of individual TCRs with disease status, and machine learning. Along with the roughly 700-subject first cohort, a separate validation cohort of about 110 different subjects was used. The study aimed to test whether signatures of past pathogen exposure could be identified by cataloging public T cell receptors.

The germline V end is reduced by 8 bases and the J end by 4 bases; junction bases left unmatched: 5. From the cysteine through the phenylalanine, the CDR3 covers 13 amino acids. Only CDR3 DNA remains: 39 bases, in frame from the first base. The germline V gene specifies SGHVS as CDR1 and FNYEAQ as CDR2. The donors were included in the validation cohort of 120 subjects, a group kept apart from the approximately 670-subject first cohort. A word on this clone: This receptor's antigen is unknown. No base quality information exists; no much larger clone differs at one position.

Overall study results and their limits: The study listed over 150 TCR beta chains as associated with cytomegalovirus. According to the authors, the approach could potentially be generalized to other disease states and immunological phenotypes. A later analysis found that TCRs clustered in the first cohort also tended to co-occur in the roughly 120 validation repertoires, with 90% to 95% of cluster scores above 0. In vitro tests confirmed that three of the cytomegalovirus-associated TCR beta chains recognize cytomegalovirus antigens. A later analysis had no HLA typing for the validation cohort, so co-occurrence there was scored across all 130 or so repertoires. While some public TCRs were present in many individuals, most TCR sequences turned up only very rarely across donors. The classifier was reported to diagnose cytomegalovirus status with high specificity and sensitivity in both the original cohort and the validation cohort.

The library was made by the immunoSEQ multiplex PCR assay. For the original study's pipeline: To diagnose cytomegalovirus status from the catalog of TCR beta chain sequences, a statistical classification framework was built. TCRdb holds this immuneACCESS table with in-frame rearrangements only. Some clones are missing; in checked studies, unresolved V genes explain under half, and the rest has no known cause. Clonal size and the V and J genes are those of that table, whereas D and trimming came from the DNA. Within this sample are some 170,000 clones, with about 82% of them counted one time only. The ten top clones hold under 2.5% of the sample.

Source material: PBMCs. The rearranged chain carries TRBV7-6 and TRBJ2-5, with TRBD1 matching 9 junction bases. The sequence derives from a man aged 25 to 45 in good health and CMV-seropositive. The DNA sequence is given as TGTGCCAGCGGGCGGGACAGGGCAGAGACCCAGTACTTC. It specifies CASGRDRAETQYF.